What follows is one T cell receptor (beta chain) and its context. Its antigen is as yet unknown. These data come from a study of cytomegalovirus exposure and HLA in healthy donors. The PCR ran on 60 Vbeta and 13 Jbeta primers. The data were produced by immunoSEQ multiplex PCR, yet TCRdb's version contains in-frame clones alone and is incomplete. The sample includes around 100,000 clones, about 68% seen only once; the top ten take more than 3.5%. Regarding the study as a whole: A later analysis linked a missense DCLRE1C variant to TCR beta V- and J-gene trimming. Analysis performed later found about 17,000 TCR beta sequences associated with HLA alleles at 0.05 false discovery rate.

After removal of 3 bases from V and 0 bases from J, the junction contained 5 bases not matched to a gene. The germline V gene has CDR1 KGHSH and CDR2 LQKENI. This CDR3 is built from 17 residues. What was sequenced was PBMCs. The sequence derives from a woman in her 40s in good health and CMV-seropositive. The chain couples TRBV18 to TRBJ2-7, with 13 bases fitting TRBD2. The CDR3 coding sequence is TGTGCCAGCTCACCGGGACTAGCGGGGCCCCTCTCCTACGAGCAGTACTTC. This gives the protein CASSPGLAGPLSYEQYF.